Below are 26 T cell receptor beta chains sequenced from a single sample in a study of Ad26.COV2.S vaccination and SARS-CoV-2 variants. The table came from immunoSEQ multiplex PCR; TCRdb's copy has only in-frame clones and leaves some out. This sample carries about 350,000 clones, about 87% of them seen once, and the ten largest clones take 6.4%. The treatment was: roughly 19 received Ad26.COV2.S at low or high dose, single or two shots; 5 received placebo; per-sample allocation not given. The study sampled participants on day 63 after the first vaccine or placebo injection. The sequences come from peripheral blood, collected in a trial of Ad26.COV2.S vaccine versus placebo. These receptors all stem from a person aged 18-60 years who received the Ad26.COV2.S COVID-19 vaccine or a placebo.

This chain joins TRBV7-2 and TRBJ1-2; weak D call: TRBD1 (6 bases). Germline V CDR1 and CDR2: SGHTA, FQGNSA. V shed 4 bases and J shed 4 bases, with 13 bases lying between them. The length of the CDR3 is 14 residues. CDR3 sequence: CASSSPGAGYGYTF. CDR3 bases: TGTGCCAGCAGCTCACCGGGGGCCGGCTATGGCTACACCTTC.

In its sample, this clone was seen once. V is TRBV7-6 and J is TRBJ2-2; possibly TRBD1 for D (5 bases). CDR1 and CDR2 (germline): SGHVS, FNYEAQ. The length of the CDR3 is 16 residues. Trimming took off 1 base at V and 2 bases at J, with 11 bases between the two ends. CDR3 amino acids: CASSLGQGGNTGELFF. CDR3 nucleotide sequence: TGTGCCAGCAGCTTAGGTCAGGGTGGAAACACCGGGGAGCTGTTTTTT.

This clone was seen once. This chain links TRBV6-1 with TRBJ1-2, with 10 bases identical to TRBD1. Germline V CDR1 and CDR2: MNHNS, SASEGT. The CDR3 loop spans 18 amino acids. The ends lost 3 bases at V and 3 bases at J; junction bases unmatched: 13. DNA of the CDR3: TGTGCCAGCAGTGATCCCGAAGACAGGGGGCATTGGTACTATGGCTACACCTTC. This codes for CASSDPEDRGHWYYGYTF.

The chain combines TRBV7-3 with TRBJ2-2; 7 bases fit TRBD1. CDR1 SGHTA and CDR2 FQGTGA come from the germline V gene. V shed 5 bases, J shed 5 bases, and the junction held 17 bases outside the gene matches. CDR3 length: 18 amino acids. In DNA form, the CDR3 reads TGTGCCAGCAGCCCCTCCACCCCGGGACAGCTAAGGACCGGGGAGCTGTTTTTT. This translates into CASSPSTPGQLRTGELFF.

The chain employs TRBV5-1 and TRBJ1-3, with a weak D call TRBD1 (5 bases). Germline CDR1 reads SGHRS; CDR2 reads YFSETQ. CDR3 length equals 15 residues. The ends were cut back, 2 bases at V and 1 base at J, with 10 bases in the middle. The CDR3 DNA reads TGCGCCAGCAGCTTCGACAGCAATTCTGGAAACACCATATATTTT. It specifies CASSFDSNSGNTIYF.

V gene TRBV5-1 combines with J gene TRBJ1-1; D unresolved. CDR1 is SGHRS and CDR2 is YFSETQ in the germline V gene. The CDR3 has 15 amino acids. The V end lost 4 bases, the J end lost 5 bases, and 18 bases lay between the germline ends. CDR3 protein: CASSQQAGKETEAFF. The CDR3 nucleotides are TGCGCCAGCAGCCAACAAGCCGGGAAGGAAACTGAAGCTTTCTTT.

The chain employs TRBV5-1 and TRBJ1-2, with 11 bases fitting TRBD1. The CDR3 consists of 17 residues. The germline V gene encodes CDR1 SGHRS and CDR2 YFSETQ. The V gene end was trimmed by 1 base and the J gene end by 2 bases; junction bases not matched to a gene: 7. In DNA form, the CDR3 reads TGCGCCAGCAGCTTGTTTCGGACAGGGGGCGCAAACTATGGCTACACCTTC. This translates into CASSLFRTGGANYGYTF.

The gene calls are TRBV5-5 and TRBJ1-5; 7 nucleotides line up with TRBD1. The J segment lost 5 bases and the V segment lost 4 bases, leaving 9 bases of the junction unmatched. Germline V gene sequence: CDR1 SGHKS, CDR2 YYEKEE (reference sequence). This CDR3 region has 15 residues. In nucleotides, the CDR3 is TGTGCCAGCAGCCTTCAGGACAGGCGACATCAGCCCCAGCATTTT. Protein: CASSLQDRRHQPQHF.

This clone showed up just once. The rearrangement uses TRBV28 and TRBJ1-2, with D possibly TRBD1 on 6 matching bases. Trimming took 4 bases from V and 3 from J, leaving 18 bases between them. CDR3 length equals 16 residues. Per germline, CDR1 MDHEN and CDR2 SYDVKM. CDR3 protein: CASSSPHRAGDYGYTF. The CDR3 nucleotides are TGTGCCAGCAGTTCTCCACACAGGGCTGGGGACTATGGCTACACCTTC.

This clone was observed once. The J gene is TRBJ2-1, the V gene TRBV3-1 (or the pseudogene TRBV3-2); possibly TRBD2 for D (6 bases). Trimming took off 3 bases at V and 3 bases at J, with 12 bases between the two ends. This CDR3 is 15 amino acids long. CDR1 and CDR2 from the germline V gene are LGHDT and YNNKEL (reference sequence). The CDR3 is CASSQGLDYYNEQFF. CDR3 nucleotides: TGTGCCAGCAGCCAGGGACTTGATTACTACAATGAGCAGTTCTTC.

The chain combines TRBV28 with TRBJ1-5; D unclear. The CDR3 runs to 18 residues. V lost 6 bases, J lost 0 bases, and 21 bases lay in between. The germline V gene has CDR1 MDHEN and CDR2 SYDVKM. The CDR3 DNA reads TGTGCCAGCAGCTTCGACACGGATACCCTATATAGCAATCAGCCCCAGCATTTT. Translating it yields CASSFDTDTLYSNQPQHF.

Of note for this clone: The sample has other DNA sequences that encode this CDR3 too. This chain uses TRBV18 with TRBJ1-5; TRBD1 might be the D (6 bases). V was shortened by 2 bases and J by 1 base, with 6 bases between the two germline ends. The length of the CDR3 is 14 residues. CDR1 and CDR2 (germline): KGHSH, LQKENI. CDR3 protein: CASSPDRSNQPQHF. The CDR3 DNA is TGTGCCAGCTCACCAGACAGGAGCAATCAGCCCCAGCATTTT.

The chain combines TRBV5-4 with TRBJ2-7; maybe TRBD1 (6 bases). V was shortened by 0 bases and J by 5 bases, with 9 bases between the two germline ends. Germline values: CDR1 SGHNT, CDR2 YYREEE (reference sequence). The CDR3 runs 13 residues. The CDR3 region has the DNA TGTGCCAGCAGCTTGGGACAGGAGGACGAGCAGTACTTC. This codes for CASSLGQEDEQYF.

The rearrangement joins TRBV28 to TRBJ2-3, with 9 positions matching TRBD2. Per the germline V gene, CDR1 is MDHEN and CDR2 is SYDVKM. With V trimmed by 6 bases and J by 2 bases, 6 bases remained unmatched. The CDR3 is 15 residues long. CDR3 nucleotide sequence: TGTGCCAGCAGCTGGACTAGCGAGTACACAGATACGCAGTATTTT. This gives the protein CASSWTSEYTDTQYF.

This clone was seen just once. The gene calls are TRBV3-1 (or the pseudogene TRBV3-2) and TRBJ2-7, with 12 bases lining up with TRBD2. CDR1 and CDR2 (germline): LGHDT, YNNKEL (reference sequence). Trimming cost V 0 bases and J 1 base; bases outside gene matches: 10. The CDR3 runs to 19 residues. The CDR3 is CASSQEWSSGRGWSYEQYF. The CDR3 nucleotides read TGTGCCAGCAGCCAAGAATGGTCTAGCGGGAGGGGCTGGTCCTACGAGCAGTACTTC.

V is TRBV7-3 and J is TRBJ2-2; 10 positions agree with TRBD2. The germline V gene encodes CDR1 SGHTA and CDR2 FQGTGA. There are 17 residues in the CDR3. Trimming cost V 0 bases and J 2 bases; bases outside gene matches: 3. DNA for the CDR3: TGTGCCAGCAGCTTAACCCGACTAGCGGGCAACACCGGGGAGCTGTTTTTT. It encodes CASSLTRLAGNTGELFF.

V gene TRBV12-3 or TRBV12-4 combines with J gene TRBJ2-2; no firm D call. The V end lost 6 bases, the J end lost 7 bases, and 6 bases lay between the germline ends. The CDR3 covers 11 residues. In nucleotides, the CDR3 is TGTGCCAGCAGCAATGGCGGGGAGCTGTTTTTT. Encoded protein: CASSNGGELFF.

This chain uses TRBV19 with TRBJ1-5; the D is unclear. V lost 5 bases, J lost 7 bases, and 21 bases lay in between. The CDR3 has 16 residues. Germline values: CDR1 LNHDA, CDR2 SQIVND (reference sequence). CDR3 sequence reads: CASSPPSIVGKQPQHF. CDR3 nucleotide sequence: TGTGCCAGTAGTCCCCCGTCGATAGTGGGGAAACAGCCCCAGCATTTT.

The rearrangement uses TRBV5-1 and TRBJ1-6; the match to TRBD1 covers 8 bases. Germline CDR1 is SGHRS and CDR2 is YFSETQ. This CDR3 has 14 residues. J was trimmed by 8 bases and V by 4 bases; bases with no gene match: 5. The CDR3 region has the DNA TGCGCCAGCAGCCCAGGGACAGGCGATTCACCCCTCCACTTT. Translated, it gives CASSPGTGDSPLHF.

The gene calls are TRBV6-5 and TRBJ1-5, with D possibly being TRBD1 (5 bases). CDR1 is MNHEY, CDR2 SVGAGI, per germline. V was cut by 4 bases and J by 5 bases, with 9 bases left in between. The CDR3 has 13 amino acids. CDR3 in amino acids: CASSSGGYQPQHF. The CDR3 nucleotides are TGTGCCAGCAGTTCGGGGGGGTATCAGCCCCAGCATTTT.

J is TRBJ1-6 and V is TRBV7-9; TRBD1 aligns across 7 bases. Germline CDR1 and CDR2: SEHNR and FQNEAQ (reference sequence). The ends lost 3 bases at V and 6 bases at J; junction bases unmatched: 2. CDR3 length: 14 amino acids. CDR3 in DNA: TGTGCCAGCAGCTTGGGACAGACTAATTCACCCCTCCACTTT. It encodes CASSLGQTNSPLHF. The variable domain in full, completed from reference TRBV7-9 and TRBJ1-6, reads DTGVSQNPRHKITKRGQNVTFRCDPISEHNRLYWYRQTLGQGPEFLTYFQNEAQLEKSRLLSDRFSAERPKGSFSTLEIQRTEQGDSAMYLCASSLGQTNSPLHFGNGTRLTVT.

J is TRBJ1-1 and V is TRBV7-9, with 9 bases fitting TRBD1. Per germline, CDR1 SEHNR and CDR2 FQNEAQ (reference sequence). Germline trimming cut 4 bases from V and 0 bases from J; bases unmatched to any gene: 3. The CDR3 has 15 amino acids. The DNA of the CDR3 is TGTGCCAGCAGCTCGGGACAGGGAATGAACACTGAAGCTTTCTTT. This encodes CASSSGQGMNTEAFF.

This chain uses TRBV19 with TRBJ1-5; the D is unclear. The length of the CDR3 is 15 residues. V lost 3 bases and J 4 bases, leaving 13 bases between the germline ends. In germline, CDR1 is LNHDA, CDR2 SQIVND (reference sequence). The CDR3 protein is CASSIGVGHNQPQHF. The CDR3 DNA reads TGTGCCAGTAGTATTGGAGTCGGCCATAATCAGCCCCAGCATTTT.

The chain combines TRBV20-1 with TRBJ2-3; D might be TRBD2 (6 bases). The CDR3 is made up of 15 amino acids. Trimming removed 3 bases at V and 1 base at J, with 14 bases between. Germline CDR1 DFQATT, CDR2 SNEGSKA (reference sequence). CDR3 residues: CSASTVRGGTDTQYF. The DNA for the CDR3 is TGCAGTGCTAGTACGGTGCGCGGGGGCACAGATACGCAGTATTTT.

The chain has TRBV5-6 and TRBJ2-7; tentatively, D is TRBD2 (6 bases). CDR3 length: 14 amino acids. Deletions cut 4 bases from V and 3 bases from J, with 14 bases between. Germline CDR1 is SGHDT and CDR2 is YYEEEE. DNA for the CDR3: TGTGCCAGCAGCACCCCGGGACTCGACTACGAGCAGTACTTC. Translated, it gives CASSTPGLDYEQYF.

The chain uses TRBV18 and TRBJ1-1; tentatively, D is TRBD1 (6 bases). The CDR3 is 14 amino acids. V lost 6 bases and J lost 3, with 14 bases in between. Germline V CDR1 and CDR2: KGHSH, LQKENI. The CDR3 sequence: CASSAGGADTEAFF. For the CDR3, the DNA is TGTGCCAGCTCCGCGGGGGGCGCGGACACTGAAGCTTTCTTT.